One sample yielded the 14 T cell receptor beta chains listed below, sequenced in a study of blood T cell repertoires in COVID-19. TCRdb's copy holds only in-frame clones and misses some; the assay was immunoSEQ multiplex PCR. The repertoire includes roughly 91,000 clones, around 82% of them detected once, and approximately 1.3% sits in the top ten. Sequenced material: peripheral blood. The receptors stem from a woman older than 75 with acute or convalescent COVID-19.

The chain couples TRBV15 to TRBJ1-2; 9 bases are shared with TRBD1. The V gene's germline CDR1 is LNHNV and CDR2 YYDKDF (reference sequence). This CDR3 is built from 15 residues. V shed 5 bases and J 4 bases; nucleotides not matched to a gene: 8. This CDR3 is CATSEQGALGYGYTF. Written as DNA, the CDR3 is TGTGCCACCAGCGAACAGGGGGCGCTGGGCTATGGCTACACCTTC.

The chain uses TRBV6-5 and TRBJ1-1; possible D gene TRBD1, 6 bases. The CDR3 runs 11 residues. Germline loops: CDR1 MNHEY, CDR2 SVGAGI. Deletions cut 10 bases from V and 6 bases from J, with 12 bases between. CDR3 bases: TGTGCCATCAGGGGCGTCGCTGAAGCTTTCTTT. Translation gives CAIRGVAEAFF.

The chain is built from TRBV5-4 and TRBJ2-3; D unresolved. V lost 4 bases to trimming and J lost 3 bases, with 12 bases between them. Germline V gene data show CDR1 as SGHNT and CDR2 as YYREEE (reference sequence). This CDR3 contains 14 residues. The CDR3 DNA follows: TGTGCCAGCAGCCAAGAGACAAGTACAGATACGCAGTATTTT. Amino acids: CASSQETSTDTQYF.

The chain employs TRBV4-1 and TRBJ2-3, with D maybe TRBD2 (8 bases). CDR3 length equals 19 residues. The germline CDR1 and CDR2 sequences are MGHRA and YSYEKL. Trimming removed 0 bases at V and 5 bases at J, with 24 bases between. The CDR3: CASSQDNRGPGLAGDTQYF. In DNA, the CDR3 is TGCGCCAGCAGCCAAGATAACAGGGGCCCAGGACTAGCTGGAGATACGCAGTATTTT.

CDR3: CASSSGLGNTEAFF. The DNA of the CDR3 is TGTGCCAGCAGCTCAGGTCTGGGGAACACTGAAGCTTTCTTT. The chain uses TRBV11-2 and TRBJ1-1, with unresolved D. Germline CDR1 reads SGHAT; CDR2 reads FQNNGV. CDR3 length: 14 residues. Trimming left V 4 bases short and J 1 base short, with 10 bases between.

J is TRBJ2-3 and V is TRBV5-1, with a weak D call TRBD2 (6 bases). This CDR3 spans 13 amino acids. V gave up 0 bases and J gave up 10 bases, with 12 bases separating them. Germline loops: CDR1 SGHRS, CDR2 YFSETQ. CDR3 in DNA: TGCGCCAGCAGCTTGGGAGTAGCGGACCCGCAGTATTTT. This encodes CASSLGVADPQYF.

This chain connects TRBV6-5 to TRBJ1-2; TRBD1 aligns across 7 bases. The CDR3 runs 13 residues. V shed 6 bases, J shed 6 bases, and the junction held 7 bases outside the gene matches. Germline V gene lookup returns CDR1 MNHEY and CDR2 SVGAGI. CDR3 DNA: TGTGCCAGCAGGAAAACAGGGGATGATGGCTACACCTTC. Translated: CASRKTGDDGYTF.

This clone appeared once. The chain joins TRBV6-5 to TRBJ1-2; D gene unclear. This CDR3 spans 14 amino acids. CDR1 and CDR2 (germline): MNHEY, SVGAGI. Trimming cost V 6 bases and J 4 bases, with 15 bases left between them. The DNA for the CDR3 is TGTGCCAGCAGGACAACCGGGAACAGCTATGGCTACACCTTC. Translating gives CASRTTGNSYGYTF.

This chain joins TRBV2 and TRBJ1-5; D unresolved. CDR1 SNHLY and CDR2 FYNNEI come from the germline V gene. This CDR3 comprises 13 residues. The ends were cut back, 4 bases at V and 10 bases at J, with 14 bases in the middle. The CDR3 spells CASSVWEETPQHF. In DNA, the CDR3 is TGTGCCAGCAGTGTTTGGGAGGAGACCCCCCAGCATTTT.

The V call is TRBV9, the J call TRBJ1-6, with D hard to call. Germline CDR1 reads SGDLS; CDR2 reads YYNGEE. The CDR3 loop spans 15 amino acids. V lost 0 bases and J lost 3, with 7 bases in between. The CDR3 DNA reads TGTGCCAGCAGCGTAGGTGGAGACTATAATTCACCCCTCCACTTT. Its protein product is CASSVGGDYNSPLHF.

The V gene is TRBV10-2, the J gene TRBJ1-4; TRBD1 agrees at 9 bases. This CDR3 has 16 residues. V was pared by 0 bases and J by 4 bases, with 3 bases of the junction left unmatched. Germline V gene data show CDR1 as WSHSY and CDR2 as SAAADI. CDR3 nucleotide sequence: TGCGCCAGCAGTGAGTCGACAGGGGGGGGTAATGAAAAACTGTTTTTT. Amino acid sequence: CASSESTGGGNEKLFF.

The chain carries TRBV7-9 and TRBJ1-1; D may be TRBD1 (5 bases). CDR3 length equals 14 residues. Germline V gene lookup returns CDR1 SEHNR and CDR2 FQNEAQ (reference sequence). V lost 6 bases, J lost 0 bases, and 11 bases lay in between. The CDR3 is CASRLSGMNTEAFF. The CDR3, as DNA: TGTGCCAGCAGACTCTCAGGGATGAACACTGAAGCTTTCTTT.

The J gene is TRBJ2-1, the V gene TRBV2; 8 nucleotides agree with TRBD2. The V gene's germline CDR1 is SNHLY and CDR2 FYNNEI. J was trimmed by 4 bases and V by 1 base; bases with no gene match: 3. This CDR3 comprises 15 residues. CDR3 coding DNA: TGTGCCAGCAGTGAAGACGGGGGGGCGTACAATGAGCAGTTCTTC. Protein sequence: CASSEDGGAYNEQFF. The full variable domain, rest sourced from reference TRBV2 and TRBJ2-1, is EPEVTQTPSHQVTQMGQEVILRCVPISNHLYFYWYRQILGQKVEFLVSFYNNEISEKSEIFDDQFSVERPDGSNFTLKIRSTKLEDSAMYFCASSEDGGAYNEQFFGPGTRLTVL.

Here the CDR3 reads CASSPTPLQAFNGGYTF. For the CDR3, the DNA is TGTGCCAGCAGCCCGACGCCCTTACAGGCCTTTAACGGTGGCTACACCTTC. The chain is built from TRBV7-8 and TRBJ1-2; perhaps TRBD1 as D (5 bases). The CDR3 loop spans 17 amino acids. CDR1 is SGHVS and CDR2 is FQNEAQ in the germline V gene. The V gene lost 5 bases and the J gene lost 7 bases, with 26 bases spanning the gap. The full variable domain, completed using reference TRBV7-8 and TRBJ1-2, is GAGVSQSPRYKVAKRGQDVALRCDPISGHVSLFWYQQALGQGPEFLTYFQNEAQLDKSGLPSDRFFAERPEGSVSTLKIQRTQQEDSAVYLCASSPTPLQAFNGGYTFGSGTRLTVV.